This TCR beta chain was captured by sequencing in a study of control samples from healthy donors and cancer patients. Measured with immunoSEQ multiplex PCR; TCRdb has only the in-frame clones, and not every one. The table has 95,000 to 110,000 clones, about 89% seen once. This clonotype originated in a man in his fifties or sixties with lung cancer. The sample taken for sequencing was PBMCs.

CDR3 loop: CASGGGNQPQHF. Here the CDR3 DNA reads TGTGCCAGCGGTGGAGGGAATCAGCCCCAGCATTTT. The chain links TRBV2 to TRBJ1-5; D unclear. V lost 8 bases, J lost 4 bases, and 9 bases lay in between. From germline, CDR1 is SNHLY and CDR2 FYNNEI. This CDR3 comprises 12 residues. The full variable domain, with the rest looked up from reference TRBV2 and TRBJ1-5, is EPEVTQTPSHQVTQMGQEVILRCVPISNHLYFYWYRQILGQKVEFLVSFYNNEISEKSEIFDDQFSVERPDGSNFTLKIRSTKLEDSAMYFCASGGGNQPQHFGDGTRLSIL.